The source of this TCR beta chain is a study of T-cell memory formation after mild COVID-19. Overall study findings and caveats: A second wave expanding day 15 to 37 was CD4+-biased; contracting clones were balanced.

About this clonotype itself: Its antigen is still unknown.

Using its own MiXCR run on the 5' RACE reads, TCRdb lists one record per CDR3 protein. The table has around 320,000 distinct CDR3 sequences, 25% to 30% seen once. The clonotype originates from an adult woman who had mild COVID-19 (a few samples of this study predate the infection). Cell type and time point are not known. Sequencing input: PBMCs or a T cell subset sorted from them (not recorded which).

CDR3 nucleotide sequence: TGTGCCACCAGTGATTCGACGGGCCTCAGGGTTAATGGCTACACCTTC. Translated, it gives CATSDSTGLRVNGYTF. The chain recombines TRBV24-1 with TRBJ1-2, with D possibly matching TRBD1 (5 bases). Germline V gene data show CDR1 as KGHDR and CDR2 as SFDVKD. Deletions cut 2 bases from V and 6 bases from J, with 18 bases between. There are 16 residues in the CDR3.